The 21 T cell receptor beta chains presented below share a single source sample, sequenced in a study of blood T cell repertoires in COVID-19. Libraries were prepared by immunoSEQ multiplex PCR; TCRdb keeps only in-frame clonotypes and omits some of them. The sample lists fewer than 200,000 clones, about 80% occurring once. Sequencing used peripheral blood. Receptors originate from a woman aged 40 to 50 with COVID-19, enrolled during active disease.

The V call is TRBV6-2 or TRBV6-3, the J call TRBJ2-5; 7 bases are a match to TRBD1. Germline V gene lookup returns CDR1 MNHEY and CDR2 SVGEGT. V lost 5 bases and J lost 5; bases outside the gene matches: 5. The CDR3 runs to 13 residues. The CDR3 is CASSPDRFETQYF. The DNA for the CDR3 is TGTGCCAGCAGTCCGGACAGGTTTGAGACCCAGTACTTC.

The DNA of the CDR3 is TGTGCCAGCAGCTTTCCGGGACTAGCGGGCGCTGAGCAGTTCTTC. Translated: CASSFPGLAGAEQFF. The chain has TRBV7-2 and TRBJ2-1; 12 bases map to TRBD2. The CDR3 extends over 15 amino acids. V was pared by 3 bases and J by 9 bases, with 6 bases of the junction left unmatched. Germline V gives CDR1 SGHTA, CDR2 FQGNSA. The complete variable domain, with remaining parts taken from reference TRBV7-2 and TRBJ2-1, reads GAGVSQSPSNKVTEKGKDVELRCDPISGHTALYWYRQSLGQGLEFLIYFQGNSAPDKSGLPSDRFSAERTGGSVSTLTIQRTQQEDSAVYLCASSFPGLAGAEQFFGPGTRLTVL.

This clone has only a few counts. The CDR3 DNA follows: TGTGCCAGCCATCCCGGGACTGACATAGGGGGGGCCCAGTACTTC. Residues: CASHPGTDIGGAQYF. The chain uses TRBV28 and TRBJ2-5, with D maybe TRBD2 (7 bases). Trimming removed 8 bases from V and 9 bases from J, with 25 bases in between. This CDR3 has 15 residues. Per germline, CDR1 MDHEN and CDR2 SYDVKM.

This chain uses TRBV11-2 with TRBJ2-5; 7 positions agree with TRBD1. The CDR3 sequence is 17 residues long. After removal of 5 bases from V and 2 bases from J, the junction contained 14 bases not matched to a gene. Germline V gives CDR1 SGHAT, CDR2 FQNNGV. CDR3 sequence reads: CASSKTGPLRGQETQYF. The CDR3, as DNA: TGTGCCAGCAGCAAGACAGGGCCTCTACGAGGACAAGAGACCCAGTACTTC.

The chain carries TRBV10-3 and TRBJ1-2; D is unclear. The CDR3 loop spans 14 amino acids. The germline V and J ends were trimmed by 8 bases and 5 bases, with 18 bases remaining between them. From germline, CDR1 is ENHRY and CDR2 SYGVKD. The chain's CDR3 is CAIQNGRMGYGYTF. As DNA, the CDR3 is TGTGCCATCCAAAATGGGAGAATGGGGTATGGCTACACCTTC.

The chain carries TRBV11-2 and TRBJ2-5, with D perhaps TRBD2 (5 bases). This CDR3 region has 14 residues. Trimming left V 4 bases short and J 7 bases short, with 16 bases between. CDR1 is SGHAT and CDR2 is FQNNGV in the germline V gene. In DNA form, the CDR3 reads TGTGCCAGCAGCTACACTAGTGCCGATGGGACCCAGTACTTC. This codes for CASSYTSADGTQYF.

The chain carries TRBV2 and TRBJ2-2; 12 bases are a match to TRBD1. Trimming removed 6 bases from V and 4 bases from J; junction bases left unmatched: 3. The CDR3 runs 15 residues. CDR1 and CDR2 (germline): SNHLY, FYNNEI. CDR3 nucleotides: TGTGCCAGCAGGGGACAGGGGGCATTCACCGGGGAGCTGTTTTTT. This gives the protein CASRGQGAFTGELFF. The variable domain in full, with the rest retrieved from reference TRBV2 and TRBJ2-2, is EPEVTQTPSHQVTQMGQEVILRCVPISNHLYFYWYRQILGQKVEFLVSFYNNEISEKSEIFDDQFSVERPDGSNFTLKIRSTKLEDSAMYFCASRGQGAFTGELFFGEGSRLTVL.

The table lists this clone with a count of one. The chain is built from TRBV5-4 and TRBJ2-5, with TRBD1 identical over 8 bases. Germline CDR1 reads SGHNT; CDR2 reads YYREEE (reference sequence). V was pared by 3 bases and J by 5 bases, with 6 bases of the junction left unmatched. CDR3 length: 14 residues. CDR3 sequence reads: CASSYGQGFETQYF. The CDR3 coding sequence is TGTGCCAGCAGCTATGGACAGGGTTTCGAGACCCAGTACTTC.

This clone was detected only once. V is TRBV18 and J is TRBJ1-2; TRBD1 is a possible D gene (5 bases). V was clipped by 6 bases and J by 8 bases, with 19 bases between them. Germline loops: CDR1 KGHSH, CDR2 LQKENI. The CDR3 runs 14 residues. CDR3 sequence: CASSQHPGRDGYTF. The CDR3 DNA follows: TGTGCCAGCTCGCAACACCCCGGGAGGGACGGCTACACCTTC.

This chain connects TRBV27 to TRBJ2-1, with 7 bases fitting TRBD1. In germline, CDR1 is MNHEY, CDR2 SMNVEV (reference sequence). This CDR3 contains 18 residues. V dropped 4 bases and J dropped 0; count of bases not matched to a gene: 12. The CDR3 DNA reads TGTGCCAGCAGTTCTTATGGGGGACAGTTTAGCTCCTACAATGAGCAGTTCTTC. Its protein is CASSSYGGQFSSYNEQFF.

This chain uses TRBV29-1 with TRBJ2-3; TRBD2 aligns across 7 bases. With 5 bases clipped from V and 6 bases from J, the junction kept 14 bases outside the gene matches. The CDR3 has 15 residues. In germline, CDR1 is SQVTM, CDR2 ANQGSEA. CDR3 DNA sequence: TGCAGCGTTCCTCGAGGGAGGTTGGGAGGGGATACGCAGTATTTT. Protein: CSVPRGRLGGDTQYF.

A few counts support this clone. This chain uses TRBV30 with TRBJ1-2; D is uncertain. CDR3 length equals 13 residues. The ends were cut back, 0 bases at V and 7 bases at J, with 12 bases in the middle. Germline loops: CDR1 GTSNPN, CDR2 SVGIG (reference sequence). The CDR3 here is CAWSVTRTGGYTF. DNA for the CDR3: TGTGCCTGGAGTGTAACCCGAACCGGTGGCTACACCTTC.

The genes are TRBV13 and TRBJ1-1, with 9 bases that match TRBD1. Unmatched junction bases numbered 10, after V lost 1 base and J lost 4 bases. The germline V gene has CDR1 PRHDT and CDR2 FYEKMQ (reference sequence). This CDR3 spans 17 amino acids. CDR3 sequence: CASSLVLGGQGGTEAFF. In DNA, the CDR3 is TGTGCCAGCAGCTTAGTTCTCGGGGGACAGGGCGGCACTGAAGCTTTCTTT.

The chain combines TRBV4-2 with TRBJ2-2; no reliable D call. Germline V gives CDR1 LGHNA, CDR2 YNFKEQ. V was cut by 3 bases and J by 6 bases, with 5 bases left in between. The CDR3 sequence is 12 residues long. The CDR3 DNA follows: TGTGCCAGCAGCCACAAGCCCGGGGAGCTGTTTTTT. The encoded protein is CASSHKPGELFF.

CDR3 loop: CASSLETSGSFFTDTQYF. CDR3 DNA sequence: TGCGCCAGCAGCTTGGAAACTAGCGGGAGTTTCTTCACAGATACGCAGTATTTT. The chain has TRBV5-1 and TRBJ2-3, with 11 bases fitting TRBD2. V shed 0 bases and J 2 bases; nucleotides not matched to a gene: 8. Per the germline V gene, CDR1 is SGHRS and CDR2 is YFSETQ. The length of the CDR3 is 18 residues. Looking up the rest from reference TRBV5-1 and TRBJ2-3 gives the full variable domain: KAGVTQTPRYLIKTRGQQVTLSCSPISGHRSVSWYQQTPGQGLQFLFEYFSETQRNKGNFPGRFSGRQFSNSRSEMNVSTLELGDSALYLCASSLETSGSFFTDTQYFGPGTRLTVL.

This rearrangement joins TRBV7-9 to TRBJ2-5; 11 nucleotides agree with TRBD2. CDR3 length: 17 residues. Looked up from germline, CDR1 is SEHNR and CDR2 is FQNEAQ (reference sequence). The trim removed 1 base at V and 1 base at J, leaving 5 bases unmatched. The CDR3, as DNA: TGTGCCAGCAGCTTAGGTACGCTAGCGGGAGGCCAAGAGACCCAGTACTTC. Encoded protein: CASSLGTLAGGQETQYF.

The chain combines TRBV3-1 (or the pseudogene TRBV3-2) with TRBJ2-2, with D possibly TRBD1 on 5 matching bases. The CDR3 contains 14 residues. V was pared by 3 bases and J by 3 bases, with 8 bases between. Germline V gives CDR1 LGHDT, CDR2 YNNKEL (reference sequence). As DNA, the CDR3 is TGTGCCAGCAGCCAGGGGCTTTACACCGGGGAGCTGTTTTTT. Protein product: CASSQGLYTGELFF.

The chain links TRBV9 to TRBJ2-7, with 10 bases fitting TRBD1. J was trimmed by 6 bases and V by 4 bases; bases with no gene match: 10. CDR1 SGDLS and CDR2 YYNGEE come from the germline V gene. The CDR3 contains 15 residues. CDR3 DNA: TGTGCCAGCAGCTCCCTGGGGACAGGGGAGAGCGAGCAGTACTTC. Translated, it gives CASSSLGTGESEQYF.

The V and J genes are TRBV9 and TRBJ2-5; no firm D call. CDR3 length: 15 residues. V was cut by 0 bases and J by 4 bases, with 13 bases left in between. Germline loops: CDR1 SGDLS, CDR2 YYNGEE. The CDR3 coding sequence is TGTGCCAGCAGCGTAGATGCCTTCGAGGCAGAGACCCAGTACTTC. Translation gives CASSVDAFEAETQYF.

V and J are TRBV11-2 and TRBJ1-1; 7 bases agree with TRBD1. V was pared by 5 bases and J by 1 base, with 7 bases of the junction left unmatched. The CDR3 runs to 15 residues. Germline values: CDR1 SGHAT, CDR2 FQNNGV. CDR3 region: CASSPRQGQNTEAFF. DNA of the CDR3: TGTGCCAGCAGCCCGAGACAGGGCCAGAACACTGAAGCTTTCTTT. Filled out from reference TRBV11-2 and TRBJ1-1, the complete variable domain reads EAGVAQSPRYKIIEKRQSVAFWCNPISGHATLYWYQQILGQGPKLLIQFQNNGVVDDSQLPKDRFSAERLKGVDSTLKIQPAKLEDSAVYLCASSPRQGQNTEAFFGQGTRLTVV.

The V call is TRBV21-1, the J call TRBJ1-2; the table gives TRBD1 as D, unverified against the DNA. TRBV21-1 is noted as a pseudogene. CDR3 length: 20 amino acids. The CDR3, as DNA: TGTGCCAGCAGCAAGGGAATCTGTATTAGGACAGGGAAAGGAGGGGGTGGCTACACCTTC. Translating it yields CASSKGICIRTGKGGGGYTF.